What follows is one TCR beta chain and its context. Antigen unknown. This sample is drawn from a study of OX40 agonist ivuxolimab in advanced cancers. Overall study: Three patients got partial responses; one had hepatocellular carcinoma and two had cutaneous melanoma.

The repertoire was sequenced with immunoSEQ multiplex PCR; TCRdb's copy has only in-frame clones and lacks some. The table has approximately 32,000 clones, 84% seen once. Points from the study as a whole: At 0.1 to 3.0 mg/kg and by week 6, clonal expansion occurred in CD4+ and CD8+ blood T cells.

V lost 0 bases and J lost 4, with 14 bases in between. CDR3 size: 16 residues. Looked up from germline, CDR1 is SGHRS and CDR2 is YFSETQ. The source material was CD4+ or CD8+ T cells sorted from blood, sampled in a trial of the OX40 agonist ivuxolimab. The clonotype originates from an adult with an advanced solid tumor such as melanoma, head and neck, liver or kidney cancer. The rearrangement joins TRBV5-1 to TRBJ2-1; no clear D gene. CDR3 in amino acids: CASSLAVAAKYNEQFF. The DNA for the CDR3 is TGCGCCAGCAGCTTGGCCGTGGCAGCGAAGTACAATGAGCAGTTCTTC.